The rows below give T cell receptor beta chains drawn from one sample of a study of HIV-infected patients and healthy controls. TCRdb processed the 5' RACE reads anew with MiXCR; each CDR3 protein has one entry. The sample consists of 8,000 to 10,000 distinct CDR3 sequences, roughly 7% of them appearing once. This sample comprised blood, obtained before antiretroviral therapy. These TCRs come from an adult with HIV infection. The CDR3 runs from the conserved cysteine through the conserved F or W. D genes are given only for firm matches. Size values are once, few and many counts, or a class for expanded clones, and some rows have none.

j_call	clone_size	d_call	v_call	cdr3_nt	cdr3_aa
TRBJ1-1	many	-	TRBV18	TGTGCCAGCTCACCGGTCAGGGGATACGACACTGAAGCTTTCTTT	CASSPVRGYDTEAFF
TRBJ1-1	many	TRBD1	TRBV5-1	TGCGCCAGCAGCCCAACAGGGGGCGCCCCTGAAGCTTTCTTT	CASSPTGGAPEAFF
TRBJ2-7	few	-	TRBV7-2	TGTGCCAGCAGCTTAGCGAACGAGGGATACGAGCAGTACTTC	CASSLANEGYEQYF
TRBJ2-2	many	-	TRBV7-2	TGTGCCAGCAGCTTAGCGCATGGTTTGGTAACCGGGGAGCTGTTTTTT	CASSLAHGLVTGELFF
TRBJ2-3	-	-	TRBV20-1	TGCAGTGCTGAGACCACACGAGAAAAAACGCAGTATTTT	CSAETTREKTQYF
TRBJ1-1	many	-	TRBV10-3	TGTGCCACCCTCAGAACAATGAACACTGAAGCTTTCTTT	CATLRTMNTEAFF
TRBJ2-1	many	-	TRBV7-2	TGTGCCAGCAGCGGAGGGACAGCCTACAATGAGCAGTTCTTC	CASSGGTAYNEQFF
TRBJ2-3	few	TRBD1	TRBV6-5	TGTGCCAGCAGACCACCGGGACAGGGTCAGATGAATACGCAGTATTTT	CASRPPGQGQMNTQYF
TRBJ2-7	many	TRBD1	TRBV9	TGTGCCAGCAGCGTAGAGGGACAGGGTATCGACGAGCAGTACTTC	CASSVEGQGIDEQYF
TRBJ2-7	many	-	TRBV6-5	TGTGCCAGCAGTTACTCGGTGAGGGCGGTGTCCTACGAGCAGTACTTC	CASSYSVRAVSYEQYF
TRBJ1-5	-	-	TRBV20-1	TGCAGTGCTAGGGACCCCTCCGGTCAGCCCCAGCATTTT	CSARDPSGQPQHF
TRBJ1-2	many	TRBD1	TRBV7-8	TGTGCCAGCAGCCCACGGACAGGGGGCGCAGCTAACTATGGCTACACCTTC	CASSPRTGGAANYGYTF
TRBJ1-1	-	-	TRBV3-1	TGTGCCAGCAGCTCACAGGGAGTTTGGACTGAAGCTTTCTTT	CASSSQGVWTEAFF
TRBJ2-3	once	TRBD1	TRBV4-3	TGCGCCAGCAGGGGACAGAACACAGATACGCAGTATTTT	CASRGQNTDTQYF
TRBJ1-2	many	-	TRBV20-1	TGCAGTGCTTGGGGCGATAACTATGGCTACACCTTC	CSAWGDNYGYTF
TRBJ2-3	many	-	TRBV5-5	TGTGCCAGCAGCTTGTGGGAGGCCACAGATACGCAGTATTTT	CASSLWEATDTQYF
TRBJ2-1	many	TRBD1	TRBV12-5	TGTGCTAGTGGTTTGGGACAGGGGGCCGATGAGCAGTTCTTC	CASGLGQGADEQFF
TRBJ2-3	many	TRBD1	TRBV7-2	TGTGCCAGCAGCTCCCACGGACAGGGGGCGGATACGCAGTATTTT	CASSSHGQGADTQYF
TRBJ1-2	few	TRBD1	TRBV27	TGTGCCAGCATCCTCCGACAGGGATGGTATGGCTACACCTTC	CASILRQGWYGYTF
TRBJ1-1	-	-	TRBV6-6	TGTGCCAGCAGTTACTCACTTACAGACGGACGTGAAGCTTTCTTT	CASSYSLTDGREAFF
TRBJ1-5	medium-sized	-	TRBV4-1	TGCGCCAGCAGAGCTTCATTATCTAGCAATCAGCCCCAGCATTTT	CASRASLSSNQPQHF
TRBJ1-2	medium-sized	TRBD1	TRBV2	TGTGCCAGCAGTGTCAGCAAGACAGGGATCACCTTC	CASSVSKTGITF
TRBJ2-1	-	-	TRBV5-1	TGCGCCAGCAGCTTAGGGAGGACCGGATGGACAGGAAACGATGAGCAGTTCTTC	CASSLGRTGWTGNDEQFF
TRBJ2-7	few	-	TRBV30	TGTGCCTGGAGTGGAATGGCAGGGGGGGATCGCGAGCAGTACTTC	CAWSGMAGGDREQYF
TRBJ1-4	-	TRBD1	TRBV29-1	TGCAGCGTTACAGGGGGGGGCGCGAGTAATGAAAAACTGTTTTTT	CSVTGGGASNEKLFF
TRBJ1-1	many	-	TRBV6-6	TGTGCCAGCAGTGACGGGGGGGGCACTGAAGCTTTCTTT	CASSDGGGTEAFF
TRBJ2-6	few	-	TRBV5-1	TGCGCCAGCAGCCCGGGACGGACCTCTGGGGCCAACGTCCTGACTTTC	CASSPGRTSGANVLTF
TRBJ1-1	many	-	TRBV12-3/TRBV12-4	TGTGCCAGCAGTTATCAACGCACTGAAGCTTTCTTT	CASSYQRTEAFF
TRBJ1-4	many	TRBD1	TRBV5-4	TGTGCCAGCAGCTTACAGGGGGCATCTGAAAAACTGTTTTTT	CASSLQGASEKLFF
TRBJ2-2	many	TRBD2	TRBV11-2	TGTGCCAGCAGCTTGGGCCTAGCGGGGGGGTTACCGAACACCGGGGAGCTGTTTTTT	CASSLGLAGGLPNTGELFF
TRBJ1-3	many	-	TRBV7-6	TGTGCCAGCAGCCCCGTCGCGCGGCCTCTTGGAAACACCATATATTTT	CASSPVARPLGNTIYF
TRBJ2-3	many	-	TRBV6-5	TGTGCCAGCTCCGCGTATGCCCTCCATTTGACAGATACGCAGTATTTT	CASSAYALHLTDTQYF
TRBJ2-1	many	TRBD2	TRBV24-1	TGTGCCACCGGCGGGGGGGATTACAATGAGCAGTTCTTC	CATGGGDYNEQFF
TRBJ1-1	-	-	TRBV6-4	TGTGCCAGCATCGGACGAGGGAACACTGAAGCTTTCTTT	CASIGRGNTEAFF
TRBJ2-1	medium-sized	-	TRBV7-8	TGTGCCAGCAGCTTAGGGGAGGAGGGTGAGCAGTTCTTC	CASSLGEEGEQFF
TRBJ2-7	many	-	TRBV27	TGTGCCAGCAGTTTACTCATGGGTCCTACCTACGAGCAGTACTTC	CASSLLMGPTYEQYF
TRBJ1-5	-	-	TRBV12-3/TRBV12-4	TGTGCCAGCAGCAAACTCGACAGTTATCAGCCCCAGCATTTT	CASSKLDSYQPQHF
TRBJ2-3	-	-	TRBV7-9	TGTGCCAGCAGCTTAGAAGGCTGGCGGGGCCTCACAGATACGCAGTATTTT	CASSLEGWRGLTDTQYF
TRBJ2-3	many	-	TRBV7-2	TGTGCCAGCAGCTCCCAGCGGGGGACAGGAGATACGCAGTATTTT	CASSSQRGTGDTQYF
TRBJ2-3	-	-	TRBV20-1	TGCAGTGCTAGAGGCGGGGTAGCAAGAGATACGCAGTATTTT	CSARGGVARDTQYF
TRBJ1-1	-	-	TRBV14	TGTGCCAGCAGTCCCGGGGGGGGGCTCCTCACTGAAGCTTTCTTT	CASSPGGGLLTEAFF
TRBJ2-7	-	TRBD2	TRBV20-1	TGCAGTGCAAACGGACTAGCGAATACCTACGAGCAGTACTTC	CSANGLANTYEQYF
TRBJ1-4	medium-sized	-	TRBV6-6	TGTGCCAGCAGTTTCTCCGACGGGACTAATGAAAAACTGTTTTTT	CASSFSDGTNEKLFF
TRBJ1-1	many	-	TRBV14	TGTGCCAGCAGCCAAGGGGTAGGGGGTGCTTTCTTT	CASSQGVGGAFF
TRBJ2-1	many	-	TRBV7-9	TGTGCCAGCAGCTTAGCGCGGGGACAGCAGAACAATGAGCAGTTCTTC	CASSLARGQQNNEQFF
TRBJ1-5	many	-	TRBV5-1	TGCGCCAGCAGCTTGATCCAGGGAAGCACGAGTCAGCCCCAGCATTTT	CASSLIQGSTSQPQHF
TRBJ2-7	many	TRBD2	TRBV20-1	TGCAGTGCTAGCGGAGGACTAGCGGGGAGAGACGAGCAGTACTTC	CSASGGLAGRDEQYF
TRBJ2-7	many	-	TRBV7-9	TGTGCCAGCAGCTTAGTCGCCTACGAGCAGTACTTC	CASSLVAYEQYF
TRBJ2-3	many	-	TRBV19	TGTGCCAGTAGTCCCGTATCGAGCACAGATACGCAGTATTTT	CASSPVSSTDTQYF
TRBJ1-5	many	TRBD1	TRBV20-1	TGCAGTGTCCAGGGGGTGAGCAATCAGCCCCAGCATTTT	CSVQGVSNQPQHF
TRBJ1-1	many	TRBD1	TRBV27	TGTGCCACTTCGTCCTCTTACGGACAGGGGGCCCGAGCTTTCTTT	CATSSSYGQGARAFF